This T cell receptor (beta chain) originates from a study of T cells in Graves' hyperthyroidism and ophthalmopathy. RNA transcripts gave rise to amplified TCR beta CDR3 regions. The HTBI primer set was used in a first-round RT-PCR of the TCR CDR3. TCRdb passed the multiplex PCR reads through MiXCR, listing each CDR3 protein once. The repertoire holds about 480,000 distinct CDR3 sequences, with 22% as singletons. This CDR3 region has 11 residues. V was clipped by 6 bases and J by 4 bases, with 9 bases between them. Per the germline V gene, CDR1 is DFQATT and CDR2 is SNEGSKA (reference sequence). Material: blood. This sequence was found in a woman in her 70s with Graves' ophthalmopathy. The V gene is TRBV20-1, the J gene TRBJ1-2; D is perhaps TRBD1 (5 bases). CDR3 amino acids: CSAGGFYGYTF. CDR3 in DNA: TGCAGTGCGGGGGGTTTCTATGGCTACACCTTC.